The 12 T cell receptor beta chains presented below share a single source sample, sequenced in a study of vaccination effects on CD4 cells after COVID-19. These receptors have no identified antigens. TCRdb keeps only in-frame clones here, not all; method: immunoSEQ multiplex PCR. The table lists tens of thousands of clones, approximately 74% of them singletons. Antigen-specific CD4+ T cells were expanded with viral peptide pools in the ViraFEST assay before sequencing. CD4+ T cell isolation took place after 10 days of culture. The sample was CD4+ T cells from PBMCs cultured with HCoV-229E spike peptides, taken before COVID-19 vaccination. All receptors derive from a human donor who received a COVID-19 vaccine.

The chain couples TRBV6-2 or TRBV6-3 to TRBJ2-3, with TRBD1 matching over 9 bases. Trimming took 3 bases from V and 6 from J; bases not matched to a gene: 4. Germline CDR1 reads MNHEY; CDR2 reads SVGEGT. The CDR3 has 14 amino acids. The DNA of the CDR3 is TGTGCCAGCAGTTATTGGGACAGGGTTGATACGCAGTATTTT. As protein: CASSYWDRVDTQYF.

The chain is built from TRBV6-5 and TRBJ2-7, with 11 bases fitting TRBD2. J was trimmed by 3 bases and V by 8 bases; bases with no gene match: 9. The CDR3 length is 15 residues. Germline CDR1 and CDR2: MNHEY and SVGAGI. The CDR3 coding sequence is TGTGCCAGCGTCCGCCTAGCGGGGGGTAACTACGAGCAGTACGTC. Translating it yields CASVRLAGGNYEQYV.

The chain uses TRBV19 and TRBJ1-5; the D is unclear. The V and J ends lost 4 bases and 6 bases respectively, with 7 bases between them. This CDR3 is 12 amino acids long. Germline V gene data show CDR1 as LNHDA and CDR2 as SQIVND (reference sequence). The CDR3 loop is CASSTLGQPQHF. In nucleotides, the CDR3 is TGTGCCAGTAGTACCCTAGGTCAGCCCCAGCATTTT.

The chain is built from TRBV6-5 and TRBJ1-2, with a tentative D call TRBD1 (5 bases). The CDR3 is made up of 15 amino acids. V lost 5 bases and J 4 bases, leaving 17 bases between the germline ends. Germline loops: CDR1 MNHEY, CDR2 SVGAGI. The CDR3 nucleotides are TGTGCCAGCAGTAAGCCGGGACTGGGGATCTATGGCTACACCTTC. Encoded protein: CASSKPGLGIYGYTF.

The chain links TRBV25-1 to TRBJ2-4, with D maybe TRBD1 (6 bases). Looked up from germline, CDR1 is MGHDK and CDR2 is SYGVNS. This CDR3 region has 16 residues. V was clipped by 4 bases and J by 4 bases, with 17 bases between them. Here the CDR3 DNA reads TGTGCCAGCAGTGCCCTGAGGGCCAGGGGAAAAAACATTCAGTACTTC. Translation gives CASSALRARGKNIQYF. The variable domain in full, with the rest retrieved from reference TRBV25-1 and TRBJ2-4, is EADIYQTPRYLVIGTGKKITLECSQTMGHDKMYWYQQDPGMELHLIHYSYGVNSTEKGDLSSESTVSRIRTEHFPLTLESARPSHTSQYLCASSALRARGKNIQYFGAGTRLSVL.

This chain joins TRBV5-8 and TRBJ1-2; TRBD1 might be the D (5 bases). The V end lost 4 bases, the J end lost 2 bases, and 24 bases lay between the germline ends. This CDR3 has 18 residues. Looked up from germline, CDR1 is SGHTS and CDR2 is YDEGEE. The CDR3 spells CASSQKYFTGTDNYGYTF. Written as DNA, the CDR3 is TGTGCCAGCAGCCAGAAGTACTTTACCGGGACGGACAACTATGGCTACACCTTC.

The table lists this clone with a count of one. The rearrangement uses TRBV6-5 and TRBJ2-1, with 8 bases matching TRBD1. The germline V gene encodes CDR1 MNHEY and CDR2 SVGAGI. The CDR3 spans 15 residues. V shed 5 bases and J 6 bases; nucleotides not matched to a gene: 9. DNA of the CDR3: TGTGCCAGCAGTCAACCAGGGGGCGAATTCAATGAGCAGTTCTTC. It yields the protein CASSQPGGEFNEQFF.

The V call is TRBV18, the J call TRBJ2-3; D is possibly TRBD1 (6 bases). Trimming stripped 4 bases from V and 3 bases from J, with 11 bases between. Germline V CDR1 and CDR2: KGHSH, LQKENI. CDR3 size: 14 residues. This CDR3 reads CASSRWDKTDTQYF. In nucleotides, the CDR3 is TGTGCCAGCTCACGGTGGGACAAAACAGATACGCAGTATTTT.

The chain links TRBV9 to TRBJ1-3; D not certain. This CDR3 has 14 residues. CDR1 and CDR2 (germline): SGDLS, YYNGEE. V gave up 3 bases and J gave up 0 bases, with 7 bases separating them. The CDR3 sequence is CASSAGYSGNTIYF. DNA for the CDR3: TGTGCCAGCAGCGCCGGGTACTCTGGAAACACCATATATTTT. Full variable domain (rest looked up from reference TRBV9 and TRBJ1-3): DSGVTQTPKHLITATGQRVTLRCSPRSGDLSVYWYQQSLDQGLQFLIQYYNGEERAKGNILERFSAQQFPDLHSELNLSSLELGDSALYFCASSAGYSGNTIYFGEGSWLTVV.

V gene TRBV24-1 combines with J gene TRBJ2-1; 11 positions agree with TRBD1. V was pared by 4 bases and J by 4 bases, with 11 bases of the junction left unmatched. Germline loops: CDR1 KGHDR, CDR2 SFDVKD. The CDR3 totals 18 residues. In DNA form, the CDR3 reads TGTGCCACCAGTGACCTCCGAACCGGGACAGGGGGTTACAATGAGCAGTTCTTC. This translates into CATSDLRTGTGGYNEQFF.

The chain joins TRBV7-2 to TRBJ2-5; D not resolved. The germline CDR1 and CDR2 sequences are SGHTA and FQGNSA. V shed 1 base and J shed 5 bases, with 2 bases lying between them. The CDR3 is 11 residues long. CDR3 sequence: CASSLVETQYF. The CDR3 DNA sequence: TGTGCCAGCAGCTTAGTGGAGACCCAGTACTTC.

The J gene is TRBJ2-5, the V gene TRBV7-2, with 8 bases matching TRBD1. With 3 bases clipped from V and 2 bases from J, the junction kept 2 bases outside the gene matches. The CDR3 has 14 residues. Per the germline V gene, CDR1 is SGHTA and CDR2 is FQGNSA. CDR3 DNA sequence: TGTGCCAGCAGCTTCAGACAGGGGCAAGAGACCCAGTACTTC. This sequence encodes CASSFRQGQETQYF.